The 15 T cell receptor beta chains reported below all come from one sample, sequenced in a study of blood T cell repertoires in COVID-19. Method: immunoSEQ multiplex PCR; TCRdb's copy keeps in-frame clones and lacks some. This sample carries under 75,000 clones, roughly 91% of them seen once, and the ten largest clones take around 9.9%. Sequences were obtained from peripheral blood. These receptors all stem from a woman aged 18-30 years with acute or convalescent COVID-19.

The chain combines TRBV29-1 with TRBJ1-2; D is unresolved. CDR3 length equals 11 residues. Trimming removed 6 bases at V and 7 bases at J, with 12 bases between. Per germline, CDR1 SQVTM and CDR2 ANQGSEA. CDR3 in amino acids: CSVPTRSGYTF. The CDR3 nucleotides read TGCAGCGTCCCAACGCGGAGTGGCTACACCTTC.

The chain employs TRBV6-5 and TRBJ1-2; unclear D gene. This CDR3 has 14 amino acids. Between the trimmed V and J ends, which lost 2 bases and 6 bases, there was a span of 13 bases. Germline loops: CDR1 MNHEY, CDR2 SVGAGI. The CDR3 sequence is CASSYTLDPDGYTF. CDR3 in DNA: TGTGCCAGCAGTTACACACTAGACCCGGATGGCTACACCTTC.

The chain has TRBV18 and TRBJ1-3, with 7 bases identical to TRBD1. Germline values: CDR1 KGHSH, CDR2 LQKENI. CDR3 length equals 14 residues. V shed 3 bases and J 4 bases; nucleotides not matched to a gene: 3. In nucleotides, the CDR3 is TGTGCCAGCTCACCCGGGACAGACGGAAACACCATATATTTT. Its protein is CASSPGTDGNTIYF.

This clone was recorded only once. This chain links TRBV30 with TRBJ2-3, with 13 bases matching TRBD2. The CDR3 has 18 amino acids. V dropped 3 bases and J dropped 5; count of bases not matched to a gene: 14. Germline CDR1 and CDR2: GTSNPN and SVGIG (reference sequence). This CDR3 reads CAWRPIKLAGGPLDTQYF. Here the CDR3 DNA reads TGTGCCTGGAGGCCCATAAAACTAGCGGGGGGGCCGTTAGATACGCAGTATTTT.

This clone was detected only a few times. The chain is built from TRBV19 and TRBJ1-4; 10 bases match TRBD1. Trimming took 6 bases from V and 4 from J; bases not matched to a gene: 5. The CDR3 is made up of 15 amino acids. Germline values: CDR1 LNHDA, CDR2 SQIVND (reference sequence). The DNA of the CDR3 is TGTGCCAGTAGGAGACAGGGGGCCGGTAATGAAAAACTGTTTTTT. This translates into CASRRQGAGNEKLFF.

The chain joins TRBV7-9 to TRBJ1-1, with a weak D call TRBD1 (6 bases). There are 13 residues in the CDR3. The germline CDR1 and CDR2 sequences are SEHNR and FQNEAQ (reference sequence). Trimming removed 3 bases at V and 5 bases at J, with 10 bases between. CDR3 residues: CASSFGGRTEAFF. The DNA of the CDR3 is TGTGCCAGCAGCTTTGGGGGCAGGACTGAAGCTTTCTTT.

For the CDR3, the DNA is TGTGCCAGCAGTTACCTCCGAACAAGTGAGCAGTTCTTC. This sequence encodes CASSYLRTSEQFF. V gene TRBV6-2 or TRBV6-3 combines with J gene TRBJ2-1; no reliable D call. The CDR3 is 13 amino acids. Trimming left V 2 bases short and J 9 bases short, with 11 bases between. Germline V gives CDR1 MNHEY, CDR2 SVGEGT.

V usage is TRBV29-1 and J usage is TRBJ2-1; 14 bases align to TRBD2. V dropped 7 bases and J dropped 0; count of bases not matched to a gene: 2. The CDR3 has 15 amino acids. Per germline, CDR1 SQVTM and CDR2 ANQGSEA. This chain's CDR3 is CSAGTSGSSYNEQFF. The DNA of the CDR3 is TGCAGCGCCGGGACTAGCGGGAGCTCCTACAATGAGCAGTTCTTC.

The chain combines TRBV19 with TRBJ1-5, with D possibly TRBD1 on 6 matching bases. CDR3 size: 15 residues. Germline V gene sequence: CDR1 LNHDA, CDR2 SQIVND (reference sequence). V dropped 0 bases and J dropped 6 bases, with 12 bases sitting between them. CDR3 amino acids: CASSIDSGVGQPQHF. The CDR3 region has the DNA TGTGCCAGTAGTATAGACTCAGGGGTGGGTCAGCCCCAGCATTTT.

CDR3 bases: TGCGCCAGCAGAACTAGCGCGTCTAGCACAGATACGCAGTATTTT. This encodes CASRTSASSTDTQYF. The rearrangement links TRBV4-1 to TRBJ2-3, with 7 bases lining up with TRBD2. Losses at the gene ends were 6 bases for V and 0 bases for J; bases not matched to a gene: 6. Per germline, CDR1 MGHRA and CDR2 YSYEKL. The CDR3 is made up of 15 amino acids.

The chain links TRBV2 to TRBJ1-2; the D is unclear. Germline CDR1 is SNHLY and CDR2 is FYNNEI. Deletions cut 2 bases from V and 5 bases from J, with 3 bases between. The CDR3 totals 11 residues. The CDR3 region has the DNA TGTGCCAGCAGTGAACAGTATGGCTACACCTTC. Its translation: CASSEQYGYTF.

This chain connects TRBV11-2 to TRBJ2-3, with D unclear. CDR3 length: 13 amino acids. Trimming removed 4 bases at V and 5 bases at J, with 10 bases between. Germline V gene lookup returns CDR1 SGHAT and CDR2 FQNNGV. The DNA for the CDR3 is TGTGCCAGCAGCTGGGCAAATGGAGATACGCAGTATTTT. It yields the protein CASSWANGDTQYF.

The rearrangement joins TRBV5-5 to TRBJ2-1, with 9 bases that match TRBD1. V lost 5 bases and J lost 4; bases outside the gene matches: 7. Per germline, CDR1 SGHKS and CDR2 YYEKEE (reference sequence). The CDR3 covers 15 residues. Here the CDR3 reads CASSSGTGTYNEQFF. The CDR3 coding sequence is TGTGCCAGCAGTTCCGGGACAGGGACGTACAATGAGCAGTTCTTC.

This rearrangement joins TRBV2 to TRBJ2-1; D is perhaps TRBD2 (7 bases). Germline values: CDR1 SNHLY, CDR2 FYNNEI. The CDR3 runs to 11 residues. V lost 10 bases, J lost 14 bases, and 18 bases lay in between. CDR3 sequence: CATGGRSEEFF. DNA for the CDR3: TGTGCCACCGGGGGGCGTAGCGAGGAGTTCTTC.

The V and J genes are TRBV2 and TRBJ1-6, with TRBD1 identical over 7 bases. The V segment lost 6 bases and the J segment 7 bases; nucleotides outside the gene matches: 9. The germline CDR1 and CDR2 sequences are SNHLY and FYNNEI. The CDR3 contains 15 residues. This chain's CDR3 is CASRKNQGENSPLHF. The CDR3 nucleotides read TGTGCCAGCAGGAAAAACCAGGGGGAGAATTCACCCCTCCACTTT.